This TCR beta chain was recorded in a study of early T cells in non-severe SARS-CoV-2 infection. Across the whole study: Whole-blood bulk RNA, unsorted, was sequenced, and chains were unpaired. Points from the study as a whole: Matching with VDJdb favored anti-spike CD8 responses (missing private and CD4 specificities).

Germline CDR1 is SGHAT and CDR2 is FQDESV (reference sequence). The CDR3 is made up of 17 amino acids. V was pared by 4 bases and J by 7 bases, with 13 bases of the junction left unmatched. Separate cDNA molecules each had unique molecular identifiers attached to them. In TCRdb, the 5' RACE reads were re-called with MiXCR into one record per CDR3 protein. Of about 22,000 distinct CDR3 sequences in the sample, 4% were seen once. This clonotype was detected a few times. Its target is unknown. The sample taken for sequencing was whole blood. V usage is TRBV11-1 and J usage is TRBJ2-3, with 11 bases aligning to TRBD2. This clonotype was obtained from an adult who was a healthcare worker with PCR-confirmed SARS-CoV-2 infection or an uninfected control (not recorded which). The CDR3 here is CASSSIAGGFYGHTQYF. CDR3 bases: TGTGCCAGCAGCTCAATAGCGGGGGGGTTCTACGGCCATACGCAGTATTTT.